This TCR beta chain appears in the sequencing data of a study of CD8+ T cells in alopecia areata. Study context: A 6-month period off drug followed tofacitinib, which lasted 6 to 18 months.

RNA was isolated and reverse transcribed to cDNA, the sequencing template. Assay: immunoSEQ multiplex PCR; the TCRdb copy retains only in-frame clones and omits some. Counted here are roughly 130,000 clones, over 50% occurring once; the ten biggest clones make up roughly 4.5%. In this sample, this clone turned up once. Germline V gene sequence: CDR1 SGDLS, CDR2 YYNGEE. The CDR3 covers 11 residues. V was cut by 3 bases and J by 9 bases, with 7 bases left in between. The material sequenced was CD4+ T cells sorted from blood, taken at week 0. This clonotype was obtained from a human donor with alopecia areata. The chain uses TRBV9 and TRBJ2-1, with D maybe TRBD1 (5 bases). The CDR3 region has the DNA TGTGCCAGCAGCGGGGGCGTTGAGCAGTTCTTC. This gives the protein CASSGGVEQFF. The whole variable domain, filled in from reference TRBV9 and TRBJ2-1, reads DSGVTQTPKHLITATGQRVTLRCSPRSGDLSVYWYQQSLDQGLQFLIQYYNGEERAKGNILERFSAQQFPDLHSELNLSSLELGDSALYFCASSGGVEQFFGPGTRLTVL.